The 18 T cell receptor beta chains listed next were all sequenced from one sample in a study of CD8 T cells in Susac syndrome. An input of roughly 0.45 to 1 ug of RNA was subjected to reverse transcription using random hexamers. TCRdb analysed the immunoSEQ multiplex PCR reads with MiXCR anew, one entry per CDR3 protein. The sample comprises around 230,000 distinct CDR3 sequences, 95% of which are singletons, and 0.095% rests with the top ten. The sequenced material came from CD4+ T cells from PBMCs. The receptors here all came from a human donor with multiple sclerosis.

The chain carries TRBV29-1 and TRBJ2-6, with 12 nucleotides matching TRBD1. Germline assignment: CDR1 SQVTM and CDR2 ANQGSEA. After removal of 6 bases from V and 2 bases from J, the junction contained 8 bases not matched to a gene. The CDR3 consists of 17 residues. The CDR3 nucleotides read TGCAGCGTGACCTCCGGGACAGGGGGCGCTGGGGCCAACGTCCTGACTTTC. It translates to CSVTSGTGGAGANVLTF.

The chain combines TRBV14 with TRBJ2-2, with TRBD2 matching over 8 bases. Germline-derived CDR1 and CDR2 are SGHDN and FVKESK. Trimming cost V 3 bases and J 2 bases; bases outside gene matches: 2. The CDR3 covers 15 residues. CDR3 protein: CASSQAGGNTGELFF. The CDR3 coding sequence is TGTGCCAGCAGCCAGGCGGGGGGAAACACCGGGGAGCTGTTTTTT.

The chain recombines TRBV20-1 with TRBJ2-7; no reliable D call. The CDR3 extends over 11 amino acids. Germline V gene data show CDR1 as DFQATT and CDR2 as SNEGSKA (reference sequence). The CDR3 nucleotides are TGCACCTCGAACGGAGCCTACGAGCAGTACTTC. Protein product: CTSNGAYEQYF.

The chain is built from TRBV14 and TRBJ2-2; D call uncertain. Germline-derived CDR1 and CDR2 are SGHDN and FVKESK. The CDR3 is made up of 13 amino acids. Deletions cut 0 bases from V and 7 bases from J, with 6 bases between. CDR3 residues: CASSQDRVGELFF. Here the CDR3 DNA reads TGTGCCAGCAGCCAAGATCGGGTCGGGGAGCTGTTTTTT.

V and J are TRBV7-9 and TRBJ2-5; D not certain. CDR1 and CDR2 (germline): SEHNR, FQNEAQ (reference sequence). The germline V and J ends were trimmed by 1 base and 5 bases, with 8 bases remaining between them. This CDR3 is 13 amino acids long. The CDR3 sequence is CASSLGLIETQYF. The CDR3 nucleotides read TGTGCCAGCAGCTTAGGGCTTATCGAGACCCAGTACTTC.

The CDR3 region has the DNA TGTGCCAGCAGCGTAGATCGGACAGTGGATGAGCAGTTCTTC. Amino acid sequence: CASSVDRTVDEQFF. The chain couples TRBV9 to TRBJ2-1; a weak D match, TRBD1 (6 bases). This CDR3 region has 14 residues. The germline gives CDR1 SGDLS, CDR2 YYNGEE. Trimming took off 0 bases at V and 8 bases at J, with 12 bases between the two ends.

The rearrangement uses TRBV3-1 and TRBJ2-6; D is perhaps TRBD1 (6 bases). This CDR3 spans 13 amino acids. The germline CDR1 and CDR2 sequences are LGHDT and YNNKEL (reference sequence). Trimming stripped 8 bases from V and 2 bases from J, with 7 bases between. The CDR3 protein is CASAGAGANVLTF. CDR3 coding DNA: TGTGCCAGCGCAGGGGCTGGGGCCAACGTCCTGACTTTC.

The gene calls are TRBV12-3 or TRBV12-4 and TRBJ1-6; D may be TRBD1 (5 bases). V dropped 4 bases and J dropped 5 bases, with 12 bases sitting between them. The CDR3 contains 15 residues. The CDR3 nucleotides are TGTGCCAGCAGTTCTAGGGGCAGAAATAATTCACCCCTCCACTTT. Translating gives CASSSRGRNNSPLHF.

This chain connects TRBV12-3 or TRBV12-4 to TRBJ1-3; weak D call: TRBD1 (5 bases). V was cut by 6 bases and J by 4 bases, with 13 bases left in between. The CDR3 is 14 residues long. DNA for the CDR3: TGTGCCAGCAGCGGGGGGGACGGCGGAAACACCATATATTTT. Translated, it gives CASSGGDGGNTIYF.

The V gene is TRBV6-5, the J gene TRBJ1-2, with D unclear. The V gene's germline CDR1 is MNHEY and CDR2 SVGAGI. V was clipped by 2 bases and J by 7 bases, with 11 bases between them. The CDR3 has 13 amino acids. DNA for the CDR3: TGTGCCAGCAGTTACACCGAAGTTACTGGCTACACCTTC. It encodes CASSYTEVTGYTF.

The chain couples TRBV9 to TRBJ2-7; 7 positions agree with TRBD1. The CDR3 contains 14 residues. The germline gives CDR1 SGDLS, CDR2 YYNGEE. Trimming took 0 bases from V and 3 from J; bases not matched to a gene: 3. CDR3 DNA: TGTGCCAGCAGCGTAGTCCCAGGGGGCTACGAGCAGTACTTC. The encoded protein is CASSVVPGGYEQYF.

The rearrangement uses TRBV7-3 and TRBJ2-1; 11 nucleotides line up with TRBD2. This CDR3 contains 16 residues. V trimming: 6 bases; J trimming: 0 bases; junction bases outside the gene matches: 4. The V gene's germline CDR1 is SGHTA and CDR2 FQGTGA. CDR3 bases: TGTGCCAGCAGACCCACTAGCGGGAGCTCCTACAATGAGCAGTTCTTC. Translating it yields CASRPTSGSSYNEQFF.

The chain links TRBV6-5 to TRBJ1-6, with D maybe TRBD1 (6 bases). CDR1 is MNHEY, CDR2 SVGAGI, per germline. V shed 2 bases and J shed 5 bases, with 13 bases lying between them. The CDR3 is 16 amino acids. CDR3 nucleotides: TGTGCCAGCAGTTACGGGGGGCTGGGGGATAATTCACCCCTCCACTTT. Translation gives CASSYGGLGDNSPLHF.

Only a few counts were recorded for this clonotype. The chain employs TRBV18 and TRBJ2-7, with D tentatively TRBD1 or TRBD2 (5 bases each). Trimming shortened V by 4 bases and J by 2 bases, and 9 bases separated the two germline ends. Germline CDR1 reads KGHSH; CDR2 reads LQKENI. The CDR3 length is 13 residues. The CDR3 spells CASSRDGPYEQYF. The CDR3 DNA reads as TGTGCCAGCTCACGGGACGGACCCTACGAGCAGTACTTC.

The CDR3: CSARAYNEQFF. In DNA form, the CDR3 reads TGCAGTGCTAGAGCCTACAATGAGCAGTTCTTC. This rearrangement joins TRBV20-1 to TRBJ2-1; D is unclear. Deletions cut 1 base from V and 2 bases from J, with 0 bases between. The germline V gene encodes CDR1 DFQATT and CDR2 SNEGSKA (reference sequence). The CDR3 length is 11 residues.

The rearrangement joins TRBV9 to TRBJ1-3; D perhaps matches TRBD1 (6 bases). Between the trimmed V and J ends, which lost 2 bases and 2 bases, there was a span of 11 bases. Germline CDR1 SGDLS, CDR2 YYNGEE. The CDR3 is 15 amino acids. As DNA, the CDR3 is TGTGCCAGCAGCGTCTTACAGGGCGCTGGAAACACCATATATTTT. Encoded protein: CASSVLQGAGNTIYF.

CDR3 in amino acids: CAWSPGGGSNQPQHF. The CDR3 DNA follows: TGTGCCTGGAGTCCCGGGGGGGGATCCAATCAGCCCCAGCATTTT. This chain links TRBV30 with TRBJ1-5; weak D call: TRBD1 (5 bases). CDR3 size: 15 residues. Per the germline V gene, CDR1 is GTSNPN and CDR2 is SVGIG (reference sequence). Between the trimmed V and J ends, which lost 2 bases and 3 bases, there was a span of 14 bases. Variable domain in full (rest from reference TRBV30 and TRBJ1-5): SQTIHQWPATLVQPVGSPLSLECTVEGTSNPNLYWYRQAAGRGLQLLFYSVGIGQISSEVPQNLSASRPQDRQFILSSKKLLLSDSGFYLCAWSPGGGSNQPQHFGDGTRLSIL.

The CDR3 DNA is TGTGCCAGCTCACCACAGAGGGCCAATCAGCCCCAGCATTTT. It is translated as CASSPQRANQPQHF. V is TRBV18 and J is TRBJ1-5; D ambiguous. The CDR3 extends over 14 amino acids. The ends were cut back, 1 base at V and 3 bases at J, with 7 bases in the middle. Germline assignment: CDR1 KGHSH and CDR2 LQKENI.